This T cell receptor beta chain was documented in a study of human T cells and chemical hapten exposure. This clonotype was recorded a few times. Its matching antigen is unknown. The time point denotes: patch test 3, about 24 weeks after DPC sensitization. Treatment in this sample: therapeutic diphenylcyclopropenone sensitization with weekly scalp DPC. TCRdb processed the RACE reads anew with MiXCR; each CDR3 protein has one entry. The profile shows tens of thousands of distinct CDR3 sequences, roughly 13% of them singletons. The study's findings and limits: Sensitizing to DPC left TCRs with a frequency above 1 in 1000 unaltered. Expanded TCR sets contained significantly more large CDR3 similarity clusters than controls.

The TCR was taken from a woman aged 50 to 60 with alopecia areata. Some clones in this sample may be carry-over from other donors' samples. The sample in question was whole blood, obtained in connection with sensitization to the hapten diphenylcyclopropenone (DPC).

CDR3 DNA: TGTGCCAGCAGCCCAAACACGGGACTACAGACAGATACGCAGTATTTT. This gives the protein CASSPNTGLQTDTQYF. The gene calls are TRBV4-2 and TRBJ2-3, with 7 bases that match TRBD2. Germline-derived CDR1 and CDR2 are LGHNA and YNFKEQ. V shed 4 bases, J shed 3 bases, and the junction held 10 bases outside the gene matches. There are 16 residues in the CDR3.